These T cell receptor beta chains were read from a single sample in a study of PD-L1 blockade in urothelial cancer. Libraries were prepared by immunoSEQ multiplex PCR; TCRdb keeps only in-frame clonotypes and omits some of them. Altogether 100,000 to 150,000 clones are present, roughly 83% being singletons, with the ten largest covering 2.4%. The sequences come from PBMCs, collected around atezolizumab (anti-PD-L1) treatment. These receptors were obtained from a man between 50 and 59 years old with urothelial cancer. The CDR3 runs from the conserved cysteine through the conserved F or W. The D gene is left open where the match is weak. Size is stated for part of the rows, as once, few or many counts, or as a class when the clone is expanded.

size	V	D	J	CDR3	DNA
NA	TRBV5-4	NA	TRBJ2-7	CASSLGRGNPYEQYF	TGTGCCAGCAGCTTGGGCAGGGGTAACCCCTACGAGCAGTACTTC
NA	TRBV30	TRBD2	TRBJ2-1	CAWRGLAAEQFF	TGTGCCTGGAGGGGACTAGCGGCTGAGCAGTTCTTC
NA	TRBV7-9	TRBD1	TRBJ2-1	CASSSGTGAINEQFF	TGTGCCAGCAGCTCCGGGACAGGGGCTATCAATGAGCAGTTCTTC
NA	TRBV9	NA	TRBJ1-4	CASSPPAGDEKLFF	TGTGCCAGCAGCCCACCTGCGGGTGATGAAAAACTGTTTTTT
NA	TRBV19	NA	TRBJ2-7	CASTAKGLLAYEQYF	TGTGCCAGTACCGCGAAGGGGCTCCTCGCCTACGAGCAGTACTTC
NA	TRBV28	TRBD1	TRBJ1-1	CASRKTGGTEAFF	TGTGCCAGCAGGAAAACAGGGGGCACTGAAGCTTTCTTT
NA	TRBV6-6	NA	TRBJ1-6	CASSQGIYPLHF	TGTGCCAGCAGCCAGGGAATTTATCCCCTCCACTTT
NA	TRBV10-2	NA	TRBJ2-7	CASRIGGSYEQYF	TGCGCCAGCAGGATAGGCGGATCCTACGAGCAGTACTTC
NA	TRBV27	TRBD2	TRBJ2-1	CASGAPSGRILWQFF	TGTGCCAGCGGGGCTCCTAGCGGGAGAATATTGTGGCAGTTCTTC
NA	TRBV19	TRBD1	TRBJ1-2	CASRSSGQGQGGYTF	TGTGCCAGTAGATCGTCGGGACAGGGACAGGGAGGCTACACCTTC
NA	TRBV19	NA	TRBJ1-1	CASSYGVNTEAFF	TGTGCCAGTAGTTACGGTGTGAACACTGAAGCTTTCTTT
few	TRBV9	TRBD2	TRBJ2-1	CASSGSLLAGGGQFF	TGTGCCAGCAGCGGATCTTTACTAGCGGGAGGAGGGCAGTTCTTC
NA	TRBV27	NA	TRBJ1-2	CASRKARDIGMSYTF	TGTGCCAGCAGGAAGGCCCGGGACATAGGGATGAGCTACACCTTC
NA	TRBV30	TRBD2	TRBJ2-7	CAWSEGLAGSYEQYF	TGTGCCTGGAGCGAGGGACTAGCGGGAAGCTACGAGCAGTACTTC
medium-sized	TRBV18	NA	TRBJ2-1	CASSITGYYNEQFF	TGTGCCAGCTCAATAACAGGTTACTACAATGAGCAGTTCTTC
few	TRBV4-2	NA	TRBJ2-5	CASSRLGEETQYF	TGTGCCAGCAGCCGACTAGGGGAAGAGACCCAGTACTTC
NA	TRBV5-4	TRBD1	TRBJ2-7	CASSLERGQTYEQYF	TGTGCCAGCAGCTTGGAAAGGGGGCAGACCTACGAGCAGTACTTC
NA	TRBV27	NA	TRBJ2-1	CASSLSRYNEQFF	TGTGCCAGCAGTTTATCGCGGTACAATGAGCAGTTCTTC
NA	TRBV5-4	NA	TRBJ2-7	CASSLVGRRYEQYF	TGTGCCAGCAGCTTGGTAGGGAGACGATACGAGCAGTACTTC
NA	TRBV6-5	TRBD1	TRBJ2-5	CASRPSGGYQETQYF	TGTGCCAGCAGGCCTTCAGGGGGATACCAAGAGACCCAGTACTTC
NA	TRBV7-9	TRBD1	TRBJ2-7	CASSLAGQGAYEQYF	TGTGCCAGCAGCTTAGCGGGACAGGGGGCCTACGAGCAGTACTTC
NA	TRBV10-3	NA	TRBJ1-3	CAIRTATGRIGSPSSGNTIYF	TGTGCCATCAGGACCGCGACAGGCAGAATAGGTTCCCCAAGCTCTGGAAACACCATATATTTT
NA	TRBV28	TRBD2	TRBJ2-2	CASSLSGTIGELFF	TGTGCCAGCAGTTTATCGGGGACTATCGGGGAGCTGTTTTTT
NA	TRBV5-1	TRBD1	TRBJ1-2	CASSLGGQGYGYTF	TGCGCCAGCAGCTTGGGGGGACAGGGGTATGGCTACACCTTC
once	TRBV4-1	NA	TRBJ2-6	CASSQAGTGANVLTF	TGCGCCAGCAGCCAAGCAGGGACTGGGGCCAACGTCCTGACTTTC
NA	TRBV30	NA	TRBJ2-4	CAWSPQGGIAKNIQYF	TGTGCCTGGAGTCCTCAGGGTGGTATAGCCAAAAACATTCAGTACTTC
NA	TRBV2	NA	TRBJ2-5	CASSVAGVETQYF	TGTGCCAGCAGTGTCGCAGGGGTTGAGACCCAGTACTTC
NA	TRBV6-6	NA	TRBJ2-7	CASSYTPPSGQYEQYF	TGTGCCAGCAGTTACACCCCCCCTAGCGGACAGTACGAGCAGTACTTC
NA	TRBV7-9	NA	TRBJ1-6	CASSLGQDNSPLHF	TGTGCCAGCAGCTTAGGCCAGGATAATTCACCCCTCCACTTT
once	TRBV28	TRBD2	TRBJ2-3	CASSSLAGGGFTQYF	TGTGCCAGCAGTTCGCTAGCGGGAGGAGGTTTTACGCAGTATTTT
NA	TRBV5-1	TRBD2	TRBJ2-3	CASSFSGVGDTQYF	TGCGCCAGCAGCTTCAGCGGGGTGGGAGATACGCAGTATTTT
NA	TRBV5-1	TRBD2	TRBJ2-2	CASRGLAGDTGELFF	TGCGCCAGCAGAGGACTAGCGGGCGACACCGGGGAGCTGTTTTTT
NA	TRBV29-1	NA	TRBJ1-5	CSVAGETGQPQHF	TGCAGCGTTGCAGGGGAAACGGGTCAGCCCCAGCATTTT
NA	TRBV28	TRBD1	TRBJ1-2	CASTRQGSGGGYTF	TGTGCCAGCACGAGACAGGGGTCAGGCGGTGGCTACACCTTC
NA	TRBV7-6	NA	TRBJ2-7	CASSLRLGYEQYF	TGTGCCAGCAGCTTACGGCTAGGCTACGAGCAGTACTTC
NA	TRBV30	TRBD1	TRBJ1-5	CAWAAPRQGISNQPQHF	TGTGCCTGGGCGGCCCCCCGACAGGGGATTAGCAATCAGCCCCAGCATTTT
few	TRBV30	NA	TRBJ1-2	CAWSARTAFNYGYTF	TGTGCCTGGAGTGCCCGAACAGCATTTAACTATGGCTACACCTTC
NA	TRBV11-2	TRBD1	TRBJ2-5	CASNIKGQGVQETQYF	TGTGCCAGCAACATTAAGGGACAGGGGGTCCAAGAGACCCAGTACTTC
NA	TRBV2	NA	TRBJ2-3	CASTPLITGSDTQYF	TGTGCCAGCACTCCGCTAATTACAGGATCAGATACGCAGTATTTT
NA	TRBV6-6	NA	TRBJ1-1	CASSYSRRDTEAFF	TGTGCCAGCAGTTACTCGAGGAGGGACACTGAAGCTTTCTTT
few	TRBV4-1	NA	TRBJ2-2	CASSQDKFTRPGELFF	TGCGCCAGCAGCCAAGATAAGTTTACGCGCCCCGGGGAGCTGTTTTTT
NA	TRBV2	TRBD2	TRBJ2-3	CASRVWEGRADTQYF	TGTGCCAGCAGGGTATGGGAGGGCCGTGCAGATACGCAGTATTTT
NA	TRBV18	NA	TRBJ1-1	CASSPGTYEAFF	TGTGCCAGCTCGCCGGGGACATACGAAGCTTTCTTT
NA	TRBV5-6	NA	TRBJ1-2	CASSLMREGYTF	TGTGCCAGCAGCTTGATGAGGGAGGGCTACACCTTC
NA	TRBV7-9	NA	TRBJ1-1	CASSLNMMNTEAFF	TGTGCCAGCAGCCTAAATATGATGAACACTGAAGCTTTCTTT
NA	TRBV28	TRBD2	TRBJ2-5	CASGETSARGETQYF	TGTGCCAGCGGGGAGACTAGCGCTAGAGGGGAGACCCAGTACTTC
NA	TRBV7-6	NA	TRBJ1-1	CASSLARPGLNTEAFF	TGTGCCAGCAGCTTAGCGCGTCCAGGTTTGAACACTGAAGCTTTCTTT
few	TRBV6-1	TRBD2	TRBJ2-1	CASRVAGGPSEQFF	TGTGCCAGCAGAGTAGCGGGAGGGCCTAGCGAGCAGTTCTTC
few	TRBV9	TRBD2	TRBJ2-2	CASSKMSSGSTGELFF	TGTGCCAGCAGCAAGATGTCTAGCGGGAGTACCGGGGAGCTGTTTTTT
NA	TRBV4-1	NA	TRBJ1-2	CAGSQDIFTAGKRIYGYTF	TGCGCCGGCAGCCAAGATATCTTCACAGCCGGAAAACGAATCTATGGCTACACCTTC
many	TRBV5-1	NA	TRBJ2-2	CASSLLDSGYTGELFF	TGCGCCAGCAGCTTGCTCGATAGCGGATACACCGGGGAGCTGTTTTTT
once	TRBV5-1	TRBD2	TRBJ2-7	CASSMTSGSYEQYF	TGCGCCAGCAGTATGACTAGCGGGTCCTACGAGCAGTACTTC